This T cell receptor (beta chain) came from a study of blood T cells in healthy people across ages. V gave up 2 bases and J gave up 4 bases; unmatched junction bases: 7. CDR3 length equals 15 residues. Per germline, CDR1 DFQATT and CDR2 SNEGSKA (reference sequence). A sample-barcoded 5' primer and a J-beta primer mix were used in a second PCR of roughly 6 to 11 cycles. TCRdb reprocessed the 5' RACE reads with MiXCR, giving one entry per CDR3 protein. The repertoire includes some 880,000 distinct CDR3 sequences, around 34% of them detected once, and 10% to 15% sits in the top ten. Each donor had approximately 10 milliliters of peripheral blood drawn. Per sample, a minimum of 6.5 million PBMCs were isolated. With each sample, at least 5 micrograms of total RNA were extracted.

The sequence was collected from a young man in good health. Sequenced material: blood. The chain employs TRBV20-1 and TRBJ2-3, with TRBD1 matching 9 bases. CDR3 nucleotide sequence: TGCAGTGCTAGAAAACAGGGGGCCGTGGCAGATACGCAGTATTTT. This encodes CSARKQGAVADTQYF.